The 20 T cell receptor beta chains below come from one sample, sequenced in a study of technical replicates of blood from a handful of donors. Repertoires were generated with immunoSEQ multiplex PCR, while TCRdb's copy carries only in-frame clones and drops some. The data show over 70,000 clones, around 90% seen once. The sample taken for sequencing was T cells isolated from PBMCs. The receptors come from a human donor in good health.

This chain connects TRBV6-1 to TRBJ1-2; no clear D. V was clipped by 5 bases and J by 4 bases, with 11 bases between them. Germline loops: CDR1 MNHNS, CDR2 SASEGT. The length of the CDR3 is 13 residues. The CDR3 loop reads CASSPPAPYGYTF. The CDR3 DNA follows: TGTGCCAGCAGTCCACCTGCGCCCTATGGCTACACCTTC.

The chain recombines TRBV30 with TRBJ1-1, with a tentative D call TRBD1 (5 bases). Germline CDR1 is GTSNPN and CDR2 is SVGIG (reference sequence). The V end was cut by 6 bases, the J end by 2 bases, with 13 bases between. CDR3 size: 13 residues. CDR3 loop: CACPGRGNTEAFF. In DNA form, the CDR3 reads TGTGCCTGTCCTGGAAGGGGAAACACTGAAGCTTTCTTT.

The genes are TRBV6-1 and TRBJ2-7, with a tentative D call TRBD2 (5 bases). This CDR3 region has 15 residues. With 4 bases removed from V and 4 bases from J, the gap between germline ends came to 17 bases. CDR1 and CDR2 (germline): MNHNS, SASEGT. The CDR3 protein is CASSARPGINYEQYF. The CDR3 nucleotides read TGTGCCAGCAGTGCCCGCCCCGGGATAAATTACGAGCAGTACTTC.

The chain couples TRBV4-1 to TRBJ2-5; 8 bases fit TRBD2. After removal of 1 base from V and 3 bases from J, the junction contained 10 bases not matched to a gene. In germline, CDR1 is MGHRA, CDR2 YSYEKL. The CDR3 contains 17 residues. The CDR3 spells CASSQGLLAEGEETQYF. CDR3 nucleotide sequence: TGCGCCAGCAGCCAAGGCCTACTAGCGGAGGGTGAAGAGACCCAGTACTTC.

This clone appeared once. The chain uses TRBV30 and TRBJ2-7; 10 bases fit TRBD1. The junction had 1 base not matched to a gene; V was cut back by 0 bases and J by 2 bases. The V gene's germline CDR1 is GTSNPN and CDR2 SVGIG (reference sequence). The CDR3 is 14 amino acids. Written as DNA, the CDR3 is TGTGCCTGGAGTGTAGGGACAGGGGCCTACGAGCAGTACTTC. Translating gives CAWSVGTGAYEQYF.

This clone was counted between two and nine times. The chain combines TRBV4-1 with TRBJ1-2; weak D call: TRBD1 (5 bases). Germline V gene sequence: CDR1 MGHRA, CDR2 YSYEKL. This CDR3 region has 16 residues. The ends were cut back, 3 bases at V and 8 bases at J, with 22 bases in the middle. The CDR3 nucleotides read TGCGCCAGCAGCCAGGGGCGGGGCCACGTGGACTGGGGCTACACCTTC. It yields the protein CASSQGRGHVDWGYTF.

The genes are TRBV5-4 and TRBJ2-7; the match to TRBD2 covers 8 bases. The ends lost 4 bases at V and 5 bases at J; junction bases unmatched: 8. There are 14 residues in the CDR3. The germline CDR1 and CDR2 sequences are SGHNT and YYREEE (reference sequence). CDR3 nucleotides: TGTGCCAGCAGCGCCAGCGGGAGTCACGACGAGCAGTACTTC. The encoded protein is CASSASGSHDEQYF. The entire variable domain, with the rest obtained from reference TRBV5-4 and TRBJ2-7, is as follows: ETGVTQSPTHLIKTRGQQVTLRCSSQSGHNTVSWYQQALGQGPQFIFQYYREEENGRGNFPPRFSGLQFPNYSSELNVNALELDDSALYLCASSASGSHDEQYFGPGTRLTVT.

The count of this clone is one. The V and J genes are TRBV19 and TRBJ1-1; a possible D gene is TRBD1 (6 bases). The CDR3 loop spans 15 amino acids. In germline, CDR1 is LNHDA, CDR2 SQIVND (reference sequence). The V gene lost 7 bases and the J gene lost 2 bases, with 17 bases spanning the gap. CDR3 sequence reads: CASTPSTGVNTEAFF. The CDR3 DNA follows: TGTGCCAGTACCCCATCGACAGGAGTTAACACTGAAGCTTTCTTT.

V gene TRBV6-5 combines with J gene TRBJ2-7, with TRBD2 identical over 8 bases. The CDR3 covers 16 residues. After removal of 2 bases from V and 3 bases from J, the junction contained 9 bases not matched to a gene. Germline V gene sequence: CDR1 MNHEY, CDR2 SVGAGI. This CDR3 is CASSYPISGSSYEQYF. DNA of the CDR3: TGTGCCAGCAGTTACCCCATAAGCGGGAGCAGCTACGAGCAGTACTTC.

The rearrangement links TRBV15 to TRBJ2-2, with D maybe TRBD1 (6 bases). The V end lost 0 bases, the J end lost 6 bases, and 11 bases lay between the germline ends. The germline gives CDR1 LNHNV, CDR2 YYDKDF (reference sequence). The CDR3 totals 15 residues. The CDR3 protein is CATSRERQVAGELFF. CDR3 DNA: TGTGCCACCAGCAGAGAAAGACAGGTGGCCGGGGAGCTGTTTTTT.

The rearrangement joins TRBV7-9 to TRBJ1-2; TRBD1 matches at 9 bases. Germline V lookup: CDR1 SEHNR, CDR2 FQNEAQ (reference sequence). The CDR3 contains 16 residues. V gave up 1 base and J gave up 1 base; unmatched junction bases: 4. The CDR3 bases are TGTGCCAGCAGCTTAGTGGAGGGACAGGGTAACTATGGCTACACCTTC. Translation gives CASSLVEGQGNYGYTF.

The rearrangement joins TRBV10-2 to TRBJ1-5; D is ambiguous. V lost 2 bases and J lost 4, with 6 bases in between. The CDR3 runs 13 residues. CDR1 is WSHSY, CDR2 SAAADI, per germline. Written as DNA, the CDR3 is TGCGCCAGCAGTGAGACTCTTAATCAGCCCCAGCATTTT. This codes for CASSETLNQPQHF.

The chain uses TRBV19 and TRBJ1-2; no clear D gene. The CDR3 loop spans 12 amino acids. V was cut by 6 bases and J by 8 bases, with 13 bases left in between. Per germline, CDR1 LNHDA and CDR2 SQIVND (reference sequence). CDR3 coding DNA: TGTGCCAGTAGCCTCCTGGGAGAGGGCTACACCTTC. Translation gives CASSLLGEGYTF.

V usage is TRBV4-1 and J usage is TRBJ2-3; tentatively, D is TRBD2 (7 bases). This CDR3 has 14 amino acids. Trimming pared 4 bases from V and 4 bases from J, leaving 12 bases between. Per germline, CDR1 MGHRA and CDR2 YSYEKL. The CDR3 coding sequence is TGCGCCAGCAGCCTAGGGGGGGGCGCAGATACGCAGTATTTT. Its protein is CASSLGGGADTQYF.

V usage is TRBV19 and J usage is TRBJ2-5; tentatively, D is TRBD1 (6 bases). CDR3 length equals 16 residues. V gave up 4 bases and J gave up 5 bases, with 20 bases separating them. The germline CDR1 and CDR2 sequences are LNHDA and SQIVND (reference sequence). The CDR3 loop reads CASSRREDRNRETQYF. In DNA form, the CDR3 reads TGTGCCAGTAGTAGACGAGAAGACAGGAACAGGGAGACCCAGTACTTC.

CDR3 bases: TGTGCCAGCACCCTCCTCGACAGAATCTACGAGCAGTACTTC. It yields the protein CASTLLDRIYEQYF. The chain couples TRBV6-1 to TRBJ2-7; maybe TRBD1 (5 bases). This CDR3 comprises 14 residues. Germline V gene sequence: CDR1 MNHNS, CDR2 SASEGT. The V gene lost 7 bases and the J gene lost 3 bases, with 16 bases spanning the gap.

CDR3 sequence: CASTLQDEYQETQYF. The DNA for the CDR3 is TGTGCCAGCACCCTACAGGACGAGTACCAAGAGACCCAGTACTTC. V is TRBV5-6 and J is TRBJ2-5; D is possibly TRBD1 (5 bases). Germline V gene lookup returns CDR1 SGHDT and CDR2 YYEEEE. The V and J ends lost 6 bases and 0 bases respectively, with 15 bases between them. The CDR3 length is 15 residues.

J is TRBJ1-4 and V is TRBV9, with TRBD1 matching over 9 bases. CDR3 length: 15 amino acids. V trimming: 0 bases; J trimming: 5 bases; junction bases outside the gene matches: 2. CDR1 is SGDLS, CDR2 YYNGEE, per germline. The DNA for the CDR3 is TGTGCCAGCAGCGTAGAGGGACAGGGCAATGAAAAACTGTTTTTT. Translation gives CASSVEGQGNEKLFF.

V gene TRBV4-3 combines with J gene TRBJ2-5; D possibly corresponds to TRBD1 (6 bases). This CDR3 has 15 residues. V was clipped by 0 bases and J by 2 bases, with 10 bases between them. In germline, CDR1 is LGHNA, CDR2 YSLEER. The CDR3 protein is CASSQDLGTQETQYF. As DNA, the CDR3 is TGCGCCAGCAGCCAAGACCTCGGGACACAAGAGACCCAGTACTTC.

The gene calls are TRBV2 and TRBJ1-2; D is undetermined. CDR1 SNHLY and CDR2 FYNNEI come from the germline V gene. The CDR3 is 11 amino acids. The V end was cut by 4 bases, the J end by 12 bases, with 12 bases between. DNA for the CDR3: TGTGCCAGCAGTGCGTACGGCGGGAACACCTTC. This translates into CASSAYGGNTF.